This T cell receptor (beta chain) was identified in a study of blood T cell repertoires in COVID-19. Across the whole study: The study drew acute and convalescent COVID-19 samples from the United States, Italy and Spain. From T cells, B-cell-depleted T cells, or PBMCs came the material, which was cDNA or gDNA.

Per the authors' pipeline: Nucleated cell number was recorded as an estimate derived from reference gene primer amplification. Clones were read by immunoSEQ multiplex PCR, and TCRdb kept only the in-frame ones, dropping some. D and trimming were read from the DNA, whereas the V and J calls and clone size are those reported in that table. Here the sample spans 250,000 to 300,000 clones, around 90% being singletons. The table lists this clone with a count of one. The CDR3 covers 15 residues. Trimming left V 1 base short and J 0 bases short, with 8 bases between. Germline values: CDR1 SGHRS, CDR2 YFSETQ.

The chain is built from TRBV5-1 and TRBJ1-3; D not certain. The clonotype comes from a woman aged 70-85 years with COVID-19, enrolled during active disease. Sequenced: peripheral blood. CDR3 in amino acids: CASSLNPVSGNTIYF. In DNA form, the CDR3 reads TGCGCCAGCAGCTTGAACCCAGTCTCTGGAAACACCATATATTTT.